This record covers a single TCR beta chain. Its matching antigen is unknown. The data are from a study of CD8+ T cells in alopecia areata. Findings and limits, study-wide: Relative to normal scalp, lesional scalp, especially alopecia totalis/universalis, showed higher clonality. Mice showed TCR sharing more clearly than patients did, possibly owing to HLA. Sequencing of scalp samples also captures resident alphabeta T cells of normal skin.

Sorting of the five patients' CD4+ cells gave CD25+CD127- cells as the output. Peripheral blood and lesional scalp punch biopsies were taken from alopecia areata patients. The sequencing template was cDNA reverse transcribed from extracted RNA. Sequencing used immunoSEQ multiplex PCR; TCRdb keeps in-frame clones, though not all of them. The sample has about 37,000 clones, 45% to 55% seen once. Sequencing was done on a sample of CD4+ Tregs sorted from blood. The sequence was collected from a human donor with alopecia areata.

The CDR3 is CASSPLGPNTEAFF. In nucleotides, the CDR3 is TGTGCCAGCTCACCTCTGGGACCGAACACTGAAGCTTTCTTT. This chain uses TRBV18 with TRBJ1-1; TRBD1 might be the D (5 bases). CDR3 size: 14 residues. The germline V gene encodes CDR1 KGHSH and CDR2 LQKENI. With 3 bases removed from V and 1 base from J, the gap between germline ends came to 9 bases.